Following are 8 T cell receptor beta chains from one sample sequenced in a study of T cell responses to AZD1222 COVID-19 vaccine. Using immunoSEQ multiplex PCR, the repertoire was profiled, and TCRdb retains in-frame clones only, with some absent. Of roughly 150,000 clones in the sample, about 91% were seen once. Specimen: peripheral blood, collected 28 days after the second AZD1222 dose. These receptor sequences come from an adult who received the AZD1222 COVID-19 vaccine.

This chain joins TRBV3-1 (or the pseudogene TRBV3-2) and TRBJ1-3, with a weak D call TRBD1 (5 bases). Germline CDR1 reads LGHDT; CDR2 reads YNNKEL (reference sequence). Trimming cost V 4 bases and J 2 bases, with 12 bases left between them. This CDR3 is built from 15 residues. CDR3 nucleotides: TGTGCCAGCAGCCCCAGCCAGGGTCCTGGAAACACCATATATTTT. Its protein is CASSPSQGPGNTIYF.

The rearrangement joins TRBV5-4 to TRBJ2-7; D tentatively reads TRBD1 or TRBD2 (5 bases each). Germline CDR1 SGHNT, CDR2 YYREEE (reference sequence). V lost 5 bases, J lost 7 bases, and 16 bases lay in between. This CDR3 is 13 amino acids long. The CDR3 protein is CASRGDQSGEQYV. CDR3 in DNA: TGTGCCAGCAGGGGGGACCAATCGGGGGAGCAGTACGTC.

The rearrangement joins TRBV7-9 to TRBJ2-7, with 15 bases lining up with TRBD2. Trimming at V came to 0 bases and at J to 5 bases, leaving 8 bases not matched to a gene. The CDR3 loop spans 18 amino acids. Germline CDR1 and CDR2: SEHNR and FQNEAQ (reference sequence). Written as DNA, the CDR3 is TGTGCCAGCAGCTTAGCACCTAAACGGACTAGCGGGAGGGACGAGCAGTACTTC. It translates to CASSLAPKRTSGRDEQYF.

V gene TRBV18 combines with J gene TRBJ2-5; possibly TRBD2 for D (6 bases). V was clipped by 3 bases and J by 1 base, with 12 bases between them. The CDR3 spans 15 residues. Germline V gene data show CDR1 as KGHSH and CDR2 as LQKENI. In DNA form, the CDR3 reads TGTGCCAGCTCACCTGGTATCGGGAGCCAAGAGACCCAGTACTTC. Its protein product is CASSPGIGSQETQYF.

The genes are TRBV10-3 and TRBJ2-4; D unclear. The V end was cut by 5 bases, the J end by 1 base, with 15 bases between. Germline lookup yields CDR1 ENHRY and CDR2 SYGVKD. The CDR3 loop spans 16 amino acids. The CDR3 reads CAISPENPGAKNIQYF. Written as DNA, the CDR3 is TGTGCCATCAGTCCAGAGAACCCTGGGGCCAAAAACATTCAGTACTTC.

Remarks on this clone: This sample also contains other DNA sequences that code for the same CDR3. V is TRBV30 and J is TRBJ2-5, with D unclear. The CDR3 contains 11 residues. Germline lookup yields CDR1 GTSNPN and CDR2 SVGIG (reference sequence). V lost 0 bases and J 5 bases, leaving 4 bases between the germline ends. The CDR3 DNA reads TGTGCCTGGAGTGTAAGCGAGACCCAGTACTTC. This sequence encodes CAWSVSETQYF.

The chain links TRBV16 to TRBJ1-2, with 7 bases that match TRBD1. The CDR3 is 17 residues long. The trim removed 3 bases at V and 0 bases at J, leaving 10 bases unmatched. Germline V gene data show CDR1 as KGHSY and CDR2 as FQNENV. CDR3 nucleotides: TGTGCCAGCAGCCACCTGGGAGGGGGCCAAGCTAACTATGGCTACACCTTC. It yields the protein CASSHLGGGQANYGYTF.

The chain carries TRBV7-6 and TRBJ1-6, with 9 bases fitting TRBD1. CDR3 length: 16 residues. The junction had 8 bases not matched to a gene; V was cut back by 5 bases and J by 6 bases. The V gene's germline CDR1 is SGHVS and CDR2 FNYEAQ. In DNA form, the CDR3 reads TGTGCCAGCAGCATTACCGGGACAGGGCTTAATTCACCCCTCCACTTT. Translating gives CASSITGTGLNSPLHF.